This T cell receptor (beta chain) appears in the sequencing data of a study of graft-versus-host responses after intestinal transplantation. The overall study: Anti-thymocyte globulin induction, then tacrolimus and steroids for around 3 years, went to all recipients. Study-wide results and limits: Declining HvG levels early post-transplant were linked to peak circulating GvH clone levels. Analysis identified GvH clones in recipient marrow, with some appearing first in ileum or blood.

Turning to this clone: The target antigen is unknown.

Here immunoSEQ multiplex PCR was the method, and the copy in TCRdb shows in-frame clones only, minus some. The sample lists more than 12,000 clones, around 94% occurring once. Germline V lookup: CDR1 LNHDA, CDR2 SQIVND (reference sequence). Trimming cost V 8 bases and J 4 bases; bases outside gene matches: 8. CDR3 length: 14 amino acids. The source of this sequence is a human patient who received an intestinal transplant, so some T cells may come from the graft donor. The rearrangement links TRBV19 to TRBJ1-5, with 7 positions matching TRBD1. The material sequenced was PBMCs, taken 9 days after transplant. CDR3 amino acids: CASRDRVGNQPQHF. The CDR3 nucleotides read TGTGCCAGTCGCGACAGGGTGGGGAATCAGCCCCAGCATTTT. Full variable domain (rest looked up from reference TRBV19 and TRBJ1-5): DGGITQSPKYLFRKEGQNVTLSCEQNLNHDAMYWYRQDPGQGLRLIYYSQIVNDFQKGDIAEGYSVSREKKESFPLTVTSAQKNPTAFYLCASRDRVGNQPQHFGDGTRLSIL.